Shown below are 7 T cell receptor beta chains from a single sample sequenced in a study of cytomegalovirus exposure and HLA in healthy donors. With 60 Vbeta and 13 Jbeta primers, the PCR was carried out. This table comes from immunoSEQ multiplex PCR, and its TCRdb copy is limited to in-frame clones, with some not included. The sample has approximately 120,000 clones, around 80% seen once; the top ten hold about 13%. Sequencing was done on a sample of PBMCs. The source of these receptors is a woman in her sixties in good health and CMV-seropositive.

The chain links TRBV19 to TRBJ1-1; D is undetermined. The germline gives CDR1 LNHDA, CDR2 SQIVND (reference sequence). Trimming stripped 3 bases from V and 0 bases from J, with 14 bases between. The CDR3 spans 16 residues. This chain's CDR3 is CASSIGLKQVNTEAFF. The CDR3 DNA reads TGTGCCAGTAGTATCGGACTGAAGCAGGTGAACACTGAAGCTTTCTTT.

The chain links TRBV6-6 to TRBJ1-5; D gene unclear. CDR1 and CDR2 from the germline V gene are MNHNY and SVGAGI (reference sequence). The germline V and J ends were trimmed by 2 bases and 2 bases, with 10 bases remaining between them. There are 15 residues in the CDR3. The CDR3 DNA reads as TGTGCCAGCAGTTACGAGAGGGTCGGCAATCAGCCCCAGCATTTT. Protein product: CASSYERVGNQPQHF.

The chain combines TRBV6-4 with TRBJ2-3; 7 bases map to TRBD2. The J segment lost 2 bases and the V segment lost 6 bases, leaving 5 bases of the junction unmatched. Germline values: CDR1 MRHNA, CDR2 SNTAGT. The CDR3 covers 14 residues. The CDR3 here is CASSRGESTDTQYF. The DNA of the CDR3 is TGTGCCAGCAGCCGGGGGGAGTCCACAGATACGCAGTATTTT.

The V gene is TRBV6-8, the J gene TRBJ1-5, with D unclear. The germline V and J ends were trimmed by 2 bases and 0 bases, with 5 bases remaining between them. Germline lookup yields CDR1 MNHGY and CDR2 SAAAGT. CDR3 size: 14 residues. CDR3 nucleotides: TGTGCCAGCAGTTACGGAGATAGCAATCAGCCCCAGCATTTT. Translated, it gives CASSYGDSNQPQHF.

J is TRBJ1-3 and V is TRBV7-2, with 10 bases that match TRBD1. The CDR3 runs 16 residues. Germline loops: CDR1 SGHTA, CDR2 FQGNSA. V trimming: 5 bases; J trimming: 4 bases; junction bases outside the gene matches: 8. The CDR3 nucleotides read TGTGCCAGCAGCAGTGGCGGGACAGGGGCCGGAAACACCATATATTTT. Translating it yields CASSSGGTGAGNTIYF.

The chain has TRBV7-8 and TRBJ2-1, with D possibly matching TRBD2 (8 bases). V lost 4 bases and J 0 bases, leaving 19 bases between the germline ends. The CDR3 consists of 18 residues. The V gene's germline CDR1 is SGHVS and CDR2 FQNEAQ. CDR3 in DNA: TGTGCCAGCAGCTCTAGAGGGGGCGGGAGGAGCTCCTACAATGAGCAGTTCTTC. Translation: CASSSRGGGRSSYNEQFF.

V gene TRBV6-5 combines with J gene TRBJ2-2; 7 bases are a match to TRBD2. V trimming: 5 bases; J trimming: 4 bases; junction bases outside the gene matches: 7. Per the germline V gene, CDR1 is MNHEY and CDR2 is SVGAGI. The CDR3 is 15 residues long. This CDR3 is CASSAEAGSTGELFF. The CDR3 DNA reads as TGTGCCAGCAGTGCGGAAGCGGGGTCCACCGGGGAGCTGTTTTTT.